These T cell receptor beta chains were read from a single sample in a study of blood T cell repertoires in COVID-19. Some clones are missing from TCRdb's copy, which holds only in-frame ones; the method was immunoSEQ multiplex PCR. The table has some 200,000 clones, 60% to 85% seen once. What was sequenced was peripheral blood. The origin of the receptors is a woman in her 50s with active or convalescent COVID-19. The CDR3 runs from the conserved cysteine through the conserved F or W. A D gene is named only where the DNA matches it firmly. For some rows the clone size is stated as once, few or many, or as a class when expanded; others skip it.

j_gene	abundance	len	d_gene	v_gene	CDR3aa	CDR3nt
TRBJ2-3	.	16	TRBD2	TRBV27	CASSLTSGRRVDTQYF	TGTGCCAGCAGTTTGACTAGCGGGAGGCGGGTAGATACGCAGTATTTT
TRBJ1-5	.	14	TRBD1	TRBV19	CASSGRGSNQPQHF	TGTGCCAGTAGCGGCAGGGGGAGCAATCAGCCCCAGCATTTT
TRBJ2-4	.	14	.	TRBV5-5	CASSSSLWGEIPHF	TGTGCCAGCAGCTCATCCCTCTGGGGGGAAATCCCCCACTTC
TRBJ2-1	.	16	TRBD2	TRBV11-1	CASSLGTSGRGNEQFF	TGTGCCAGCAGCTTAGGTACTAGCGGGAGGGGGAATGAGCAGTTCTTC
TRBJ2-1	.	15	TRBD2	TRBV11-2	CASSLVAGSNNEQFF	TGTGCCAGCAGCTTAGTAGCGGGGAGCAACAATGAGCAGTTCTTC
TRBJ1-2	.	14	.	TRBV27	CASRPPGEGGGYTF	TGTGCCAGCAGACCTCCGGGGGAGGGCGGGGGCTACACCTTC
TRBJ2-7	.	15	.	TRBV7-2	CASSSEGFGTYEQYF	TGTGCCAGCAGCTCCGAGGGATTCGGCACCTACGAGCAGTACTTC
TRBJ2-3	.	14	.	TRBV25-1	CASSVLSRTDTQYF	TGTGCCAGCAGTGTTCTTTCTAGGACAGATACGCAGTATTTT
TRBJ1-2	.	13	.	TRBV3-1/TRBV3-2	CASSSQGYYGYTF	TGTGCCAGCAGCTCACAGGGTTACTATGGCTACACCTTC
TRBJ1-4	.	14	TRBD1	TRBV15	CATSRDRGAEKLFF	TGTGCCACCAGCAGGGACAGGGGGGCAGAAAAACTGTTTTTT
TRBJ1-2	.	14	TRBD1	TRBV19	CASSIEEGAYGYTF	TGTGCCAGTAGTATAGAGGAGGGGGCGTATGGCTACACCTTC
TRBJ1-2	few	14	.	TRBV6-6	CASSSDGYNYGYTF	TGTGCCAGCAGTTCTGACGGGTATAACTATGGCTACACCTTC
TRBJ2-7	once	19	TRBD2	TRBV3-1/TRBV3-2	CASSQDLAGGGALRNEQYF	TGTGCCAGCAGCCAAGATTTGGCGGGCGGGGGGGCCCTTAGGAACGAGCAGTACTTC
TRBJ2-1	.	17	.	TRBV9	CASSVGLTGSSYNEQFF	TGTGCCAGCAGCGTAGGGCTAACAGGCAGCTCCTACAATGAGCAGTTCTTC
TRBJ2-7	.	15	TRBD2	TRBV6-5	CASRPSGLVFHEQYF	TGTGCCAGCAGACCTTCGGGACTAGTGTTTCACGAGCAGTACTTC
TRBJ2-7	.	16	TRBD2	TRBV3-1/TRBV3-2	CASSQREAGGGYEQYF	TGTGCCAGCAGCCAGAGGGAAGCGGGGGGCGGTTACGAGCAGTACTTC
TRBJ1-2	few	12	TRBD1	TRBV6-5	CASRTGGHGYTF	TGTGCCAGCAGGACAGGGGGACATGGCTACACCTTC
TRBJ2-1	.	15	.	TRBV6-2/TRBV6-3	CASSYKLYSYNEQFF	TGTGCCAGCAGTTACAAACTCTACTCCTACAATGAGCAGTTCTTC
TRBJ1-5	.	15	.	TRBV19	CASTSSRGINQPQHF	TGTGCCAGTACTTCCTCCCGGGGGATCAATCAGCCCCAGCATTTT
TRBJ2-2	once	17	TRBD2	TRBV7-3	CASSLGLAGDNTGELFF	TGTGCCAGCAGCTTAGGGTTAGCGGGGGATAACACCGGGGAGCTGTTTTTT
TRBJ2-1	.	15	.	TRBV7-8	CASSKTSSTNYEQFF	TGTGCCAGCAGCAAAACTAGCTCCACGAACTATGAGCAGTTCTTC
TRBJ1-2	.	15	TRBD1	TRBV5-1	CASSPNPGTDYGYTF	TGCGCCAGCAGCCCCAATCCAGGGACAGACTATGGCTACACCTTC